These 9 T cell receptor beta chains were sequenced from one sample in a study of T cells in Graves' hyperthyroidism and ophthalmopathy. The investigators amplified TCR beta CDR3 regions from RNA transcripts. An initial round of RT-PCR targeting the TCR CDR3 relied on the HTBI primer set. One entry per CDR3 protein results from TCRdb running MiXCR on the multiplex PCR reads. This table holds some 490,000 distinct CDR3 sequences, approximately 22% found once. Specimen: blood. The receptors derive from a woman in her seventies with Graves' ophthalmopathy.

In its sample, this clonotype was seen many times. The CDR3 nucleotides read TGTGCCAGCAGTTACGAGGGGGTAGGGGTTGATCGTAGAGGCTACACCTTC. It codes for CASSYEGVGVDRRGYTF. V and J are TRBV6-6 and TRBJ1-2; D perhaps matches TRBD1 (6 bases). Between the trimmed V and J ends, which lost 2 bases and 8 bases, there was a span of 24 bases. The CDR3 totals 17 residues. Germline loops: CDR1 MNHNY, CDR2 SVGAGI (reference sequence).

The chain employs TRBV11-2 and TRBJ1-2; 9 bases line up with TRBD1. Germline CDR1 SGHAT, CDR2 FQNNGV. The trim removed 3 bases at V and 4 bases at J, leaving 6 bases unmatched. The CDR3 runs 15 residues. The CDR3 sequence: CASSLGQTGGYGYTF. The CDR3 bases are TGTGCCAGCAGCTTGGGCCAGACAGGGGGCTATGGCTACACCTTC.

The chain employs TRBV10-3 and TRBJ2-1, with TRBD1 matching 9 bases. Trimming at V came to 5 bases and at J to 9 bases, leaving 14 bases not matched to a gene. Germline V gene lookup returns CDR1 ENHRY and CDR2 SYGVKD. The CDR3 runs 16 residues. Here the CDR3 DNA reads TGTGCCATCAGTCAGCGACAGGGGGGATTACCGGGTGAGCAGTTCTTC. This translates into CAISQRQGGLPGEQFF.

The table lists this clonotype with many counts. Mismatch with germline at one junction end may stem from a read error. The genes are TRBV2 and TRBJ2-2, with 8 nucleotides matching TRBD2. The germline CDR1 and CDR2 sequences are SNHLY and FYNNEI. The CDR3 sequence is 15 residues long. The CDR3 here is CASTEWSGRGGELFF. As DNA, the CDR3 is TGTGCCAGCACTGAATGGAGCGGGAGAGGCGGGGAGCTGTTTTTT.

Written as DNA, the CDR3 is TGTGCCACCAGCAGAGTAGGGACCGGTGGGGAGCCCCAGCATTTT. Translation: CATSRVGTGGEPQHF. The rearrangement uses TRBV15 and TRBJ1-5; the D gene is possibly TRBD1 (5 bases). This CDR3 is 15 amino acids long. The V end was cut by 1 base, the J end by 8 bases, with 15 bases between. Germline values: CDR1 LNHNV, CDR2 YYDKDF (reference sequence). Drawing the rest from reference TRBV15 and TRBJ1-5, the complete variable domain is DAMVIQNPRYQVTQFGKPVTLSCSQTLNHNVMYWYQQKSSQAPKLLFHYYDKDFNNEADTPDNFQSRRPNTSFCFLDIRSPGLGDTAMYLCATSRVGTGGEPQHFGDGTRLSIL.

V is TRBV5-1 and J is TRBJ2-2; no clear D. Trimming cost V 0 bases and J 6 bases, with 15 bases left between them. The CDR3 runs 16 residues. Germline lookup yields CDR1 SGHRS and CDR2 YFSETQ. The DNA of the CDR3 is TGCGCCAGCAGCTTGGCCCCGGACGTATCCTCCGGGGAGCTGTTTTTT. This sequence encodes CASSLAPDVSSGELFF. The whole variable domain, filled in from reference TRBV5-1 and TRBJ2-2, reads KAGVTQTPRYLIKTRGQQVTLSCSPISGHRSVSWYQQTPGQGLQFLFEYFSETQRNKGNFPGRFSGRQFSNSRSEMNVSTLELGDSALYLCASSLAPDVSSGELFFGEGSRLTVL.

The rearrangement uses TRBV6-1 and TRBJ2-1; D is ambiguous. Germline-derived CDR1 and CDR2 are MNHNS and SASEGT. V was cut by 3 bases and J by 5 bases, with 8 bases left in between. The CDR3 sequence is 13 residues long. The CDR3 loop is CASSEVEDNEQFF. Written as DNA, the CDR3 is TGTGCCAGCAGTGAGGTCGAAGACAATGAGCAGTTCTTC.

This clonotype showed up many times. The chain recombines TRBV14 with TRBJ2-1; D remains unclear. The CDR3 has 14 amino acids. CDR1 and CDR2 (germline): SGHDN, FVKESK. Trimming pared 4 bases from V and 2 bases from J, leaving 9 bases between. CDR3 region: CASSRAGPYNEQFF. CDR3 nucleotide sequence: TGTGCCAGCAGCCGGGCAGGACCCTACAATGAGCAGTTCTTC.

A few counts support this clonotype. The chain combines TRBV30 with TRBJ2-1; 12 bases are shared with TRBD2. Germline V gene lookup returns CDR1 GTSNPN and CDR2 SVGIG (reference sequence). J gave up 6 bases and V 4 bases, and 4 bases lay outside the gene matches. CDR3 length equals 14 residues. The CDR3 sequence is CAWKGLAGINEQFF. The CDR3, as DNA: TGTGCCTGGAAAGGACTAGCGGGAATCAATGAGCAGTTCTTC.